The 9 T cell receptor beta chains below come from one sample, sequenced in a study of blood T cell repertoires in COVID-19. Profiled with immunoSEQ multiplex PCR; TCRdb holds only in-frame clones, not every one. The table has over 200,000 clones, over 80% seen once. The sequenced sample was peripheral blood. The receptors were sampled from a woman in her 70s with active or convalescent COVID-19.

Only a few counts were recorded for this clone. V usage is TRBV3-1 (or the pseudogene TRBV3-2) and J usage is TRBJ1-2, with D possibly matching TRBD1 (6 bases). CDR1 and CDR2 (germline): LGHDT, YNNKEL (reference sequence). V lost 1 base to trimming and J lost 13 bases, with 10 bases between them. The CDR3 contains 11 residues. DNA for the CDR3: TGTGCCAGCAGCCAAGCAGGGGCAGCCACCTTC. It translates to CASSQAGAATF.

V gene TRBV7-9 combines with J gene TRBJ2-7, with 8 bases that match TRBD2. The CDR3 has 16 residues. CDR1 and CDR2 from the germline V gene are SEHNR and FQNEAQ (reference sequence). Germline trimming cut 1 base from V and 3 bases from J; bases unmatched to any gene: 8. CDR3: CASSLGPGLGVYEQYF. The DNA of the CDR3 is TGTGCCAGCAGCTTAGGTCCGGGACTAGGGGTCTACGAGCAGTACTTC.

This clone was found once. This rearrangement joins TRBV27 to TRBJ1-1; D is unresolved. The CDR3 loop spans 16 amino acids. Germline lookup yields CDR1 MNHEY and CDR2 SMNVEV (reference sequence). V lost 6 bases to trimming and J lost 0 bases, with 17 bases between them. CDR3 DNA: TGTGCCAGCAGCCCCTCCACTGGAGAAATGAACACTGAAGCTTTCTTT. As protein: CASSPSTGEMNTEAFF.

The CDR3 is CARGSRTRSTDTQYF. DNA for the CDR3: TGTGCCAGAGGGTCTCGGACTAGGAGCACAGATACGCAGTATTTT. The V and J genes are TRBV2 and TRBJ2-3, with 7 bases lining up with TRBD2. The CDR3 consists of 15 residues. The junction had 9 bases not matched to a gene; V was cut back by 9 bases and J by 0 bases. Germline V gene data show CDR1 as SNHLY and CDR2 as FYNNEI.

The chain carries TRBV5-1 and TRBJ1-1, with 7 bases lining up with TRBD1. J lost 0 bases, V lost 1 base, and 9 bases had no gene match. The CDR3 is 17 amino acids. Germline CDR1 and CDR2: SGHRS and YFSETQ. This CDR3 reads CASSLQGGESMNTEAFF. CDR3 DNA: TGCGCCAGCAGCTTGCAAGGGGGCGAGTCAATGAACACTGAAGCTTTCTTT.

The chain carries TRBV6-1 and TRBJ2-7; 8 bases agree with TRBD1. Trimming removed 1 base from V and 2 bases from J; junction bases left unmatched: 7. From germline, CDR1 is MNHNS and CDR2 SASEGT. There are 16 residues in the CDR3. The CDR3 DNA reads TGTGCCAGCAGTGAAGGATGGACAGGGCTTGCCTACGAGCAGTACTTC. Its protein is CASSEGWTGLAYEQYF.

The sample holds one count of this clone. The chain recombines TRBV7-9 with TRBJ1-2; TRBD1 agrees at 8 bases. The germline gives CDR1 SEHNR, CDR2 FQNEAQ (reference sequence). The CDR3 runs to 13 residues. Losses at the gene ends were 8 bases for V and 4 bases for J; bases not matched to a gene: 6. The CDR3 here is CASGLQGGYGYTF. The DNA for the CDR3 is TGTGCCAGCGGATTACAGGGGGGCTATGGCTACACCTTC.

Notes on this clone: Other DNA sequences from this sample encode an identical CDR3 as well. The V call is TRBV5-1, the J call TRBJ2-7, with 12 nucleotides matching TRBD2. Per the germline V gene, CDR1 is SGHRS and CDR2 is YFSETQ. The CDR3 length is 15 residues. J gave up 1 base and V 4 bases, and 3 bases lay outside the gene matches. The DNA of the CDR3 is TGCGCCAGCAGCCTAGCGGGAGGGCCTTCCTACGAGCAGTACTTC. This gives the protein CASSLAGGPSYEQYF.

The chain employs TRBV29-1 and TRBJ1-5; maybe TRBD1 (5 bases). The V end lost 5 bases, the J end lost 6 bases, and 14 bases lay between the germline ends. The germline gives CDR1 SQVTM, CDR2 ANQGSEA. This CDR3 contains 13 residues. The DNA of the CDR3 is TGCAGCGTTTCTTGGGGGAGGTCTCAGCCCCAGCATTTT. Protein: CSVSWGRSQPQHF.